This record concerns one T cell receptor (beta chain) sequence. The target antigen is unknown. The record originates from a study of cytomegalovirus exposure and HLA in healthy donors. Overall study results and limits: As a later analysis revealed, most CMV-associated TCR beta chains appeared HLA-restricted. Sequencing depth across donors, presence/absence analyses assumed, was roughly uniform.

Per germline, CDR1 SGHTA and CDR2 FQGNSA. The CDR3 extends over 15 amino acids. V was trimmed by 2 bases and J by 1 base, leaving 11 bases between them. The PCR had 60 Vbeta and 13 Jbeta primers. Sequencing used immunoSEQ multiplex PCR; TCRdb keeps in-frame clones, though not all of them. The table records under 150,000 clones, around four fifths of them present only once. Sequencing was carried out using PBMCs. This TCR was recovered from a man aged 25 to 40 in good health and CMV-seropositive. The V and J genes are TRBV7-2 and TRBJ1-1; D not certain. In DNA form, the CDR3 reads TGTGCCAGCAGCTTAACGGGAGAGACGAACACTGAAGCTTTCTTT. Protein sequence: CASSLTGETNTEAFF.